Presented here are 26 T cell receptor beta chains from one specimen sequenced in a study of blood T cell repertoires in COVID-19. Using immunoSEQ multiplex PCR, the repertoire was profiled, and TCRdb retains in-frame clones only, with some absent. The table shows some 110,000 clones, with 75% to 90% occurring only once. The specimen was peripheral blood. The receptor source for this set is a woman aged 70-85 years with acute or convalescent COVID-19.

V gene TRBV6-2 or TRBV6-3 combines with J gene TRBJ2-7; maybe TRBD2 (5 bases). The V end was cut by 5 bases, the J end by 2 bases, with 10 bases between. The CDR3 contains 13 residues. CDR1 and CDR2 (germline): MNHEY, SVGEGT. The CDR3 DNA is TGTGCCAGCAGTACGAGAGGGACCTACGAGCAGTACTTC. Its protein is CASSTRGTYEQYF.

The rearrangement links TRBV7-2 to TRBJ1-2, with 9 bases aligning to TRBD1. V gave up 2 bases and J gave up 6 bases; unmatched junction bases: 10. The CDR3 has 16 amino acids. The germline CDR1 and CDR2 sequences are SGHTA and FQGNSA. The CDR3 coding sequence is TGTGCCAGCAGCTTAAGTGGGACAGGGATCCTCGATGGCTACACCTTC. The encoded protein is CASSLSGTGILDGYTF. Full variable domain (rest looked up from reference TRBV7-2 and TRBJ1-2): GAGVSQSPSNKVTEKGKDVELRCDPISGHTALYWYRQSLGQGLEFLIYFQGNSAPDKSGLPSDRFSAERTGGSVSTLTIQRTQQEDSAVYLCASSLSGTGILDGYTFGSGTRLTVV.

The V call is TRBV5-5, the J call TRBJ2-7; TRBD2 matches at 7 bases. Germline CDR1 reads SGHKS; CDR2 reads YYEKEE (reference sequence). The CDR3 consists of 14 residues. The ends lost 2 bases at V and 4 bases at J; junction bases unmatched: 6. The DNA for the CDR3 is TGTGCCAGCAGCTTTGAAGCGGGGACGTACGAGCAGTACTTC. Translation: CASSFEAGTYEQYF.

V usage is TRBV13 and J usage is TRBJ1-6; 11 bases map to TRBD1. Germline CDR1 is PRHDT and CDR2 is FYEKMQ (reference sequence). J lost 8 bases, V lost 5 bases, and 11 bases had no gene match. This CDR3 region has 17 residues. The CDR3 loop reads CASSTRTGGLRDSPLHF. CDR3 nucleotide sequence: TGTGCCAGCAGCACCCGGACAGGGGGCTTGCGTGATTCACCCCTCCACTTT.

The chain has TRBV28 and TRBJ1-5; D may be TRBD1 (6 bases). The CDR3 is made up of 14 amino acids. Germline CDR1 and CDR2: MDHEN and SYDVKM. The V and J ends lost 6 bases and 5 bases respectively, with 14 bases between them. CDR3 nucleotide sequence: TGTGCCAGCAGGAGGGGACAAGTGGATCAGCCCCAGCATTTT. Translation gives CASRRGQVDQPQHF.

V is TRBV9 and J is TRBJ1-3; maybe TRBD1 (6 bases). Germline CDR1 reads SGDLS; CDR2 reads YYNGEE. The CDR3 is 15 residues long. V lost 2 bases and J lost 4, with 13 bases in between. The CDR3 nucleotides are TGTGCCAGCAGCGTTGGGGGGGCTGGCGGAAACACCATATATTTT. Protein: CASSVGGAGGNTIYF.

The chain links TRBV28 to TRBJ1-5; maybe TRBD1 (6 bases). Trimming took 5 bases from V and 0 from J, leaving 8 bases between them. The length of the CDR3 is 14 residues. Germline CDR1 and CDR2: MDHEN and SYDVKM. The CDR3 here is CASSRTDSNQPQHF. Written as DNA, the CDR3 is TGTGCCAGCAGTCGGACAGATAGCAATCAGCCCCAGCATTTT.

The chain employs TRBV10-3 and TRBJ1-1; 10 nucleotides match TRBD1. Germline V gene data show CDR1 as ENHRY and CDR2 as SYGVKD. V gave up 2 bases and J gave up 4 bases; unmatched junction bases: 13. The CDR3 loop spans 18 amino acids. The CDR3 region has the DNA TGTGCCATCAGTGAGGGGACAGGGGCCCGCCATCAAGGCACTGAAGCTTTCTTT. It yields the protein CAISEGTGARHQGTEAFF.

This chain links TRBV13 with TRBJ2-6; TRBD2 matches 15 bases. CDR3 length: 17 amino acids. The germline gives CDR1 PRHDT, CDR2 FYEKMQ (reference sequence). The junction had 2 bases not matched to a gene; V was cut back by 6 bases and J by 2 bases. The CDR3 coding sequence is TGTGCCAGCAGAAGGACTAGCGGGGGGGCTGGGGCCAACGTCCTGACTTTC. Translated: CASRRTSGGAGANVLTF.

This clone was recorded a few times. The chain is built from TRBV9 and TRBJ2-3; 7 nucleotides line up with TRBD2. Germline CDR1 is SGDLS and CDR2 is YYNGEE. With V trimmed by 5 bases and J by 0 bases, 6 bases remained unmatched. The CDR3 is 15 residues long. This CDR3 is CASSGAGLSTDTQYF. The CDR3 bases are TGTGCCAGCAGTGGGGCGGGACTAAGCACAGATACGCAGTATTTT.

J is TRBJ2-3 and V is TRBV11-2; tentative D call: TRBD2 (5 bases). Trimming took off 3 bases at V and 2 bases at J, with 12 bases between the two ends. CDR1 and CDR2 from the germline V gene are SGHAT and FQNNGV. The CDR3 contains 15 residues. In DNA, the CDR3 is TGTGCCAGCAGCTTCCGGACTCAATTCACAGATACGCAGTATTTT. It codes for CASSFRTQFTDTQYF.

The chain couples TRBV5-4 to TRBJ2-2; the match to TRBD1 covers 7 bases. With V trimmed by 4 bases and J by 1 base, 4 bases remained unmatched. The CDR3 is 15 residues long. Germline V CDR1 and CDR2: SGHNT, YYREEE (reference sequence). The CDR3, as DNA: TGTGCCAGCAGCCGCGGACAGGTGAACACCGGGGAGCTGTTTTTT. It encodes CASSRGQVNTGELFF.

The chain is built from TRBV4-1 and TRBJ2-5; D gene ambiguous. Germline V gene lookup returns CDR1 MGHRA and CDR2 YSYEKL. V was pared by 2 bases and J by 5 bases, with 15 bases between. This CDR3 has 15 amino acids. The CDR3 loop reads CASSQISLSSETQYF. As DNA, the CDR3 is TGCGCCAGCAGCCAAATATCCCTGTCTTCGGAGACCCAGTACTTC.

J is TRBJ2-1 and V is TRBV5-4; D remains ambiguous. Germline V lookup: CDR1 SGHNT, CDR2 YYREEE (reference sequence). The ends were cut back, 0 bases at V and 4 bases at J, with 5 bases in the middle. CDR3 size: 13 residues. CDR3 sequence reads: CASSLASYNEQFF. CDR3 coding DNA: TGTGCCAGCAGCTTGGCCTCTTACAATGAGCAGTTCTTC.

The V and J genes are TRBV5-1 and TRBJ2-1; 15 positions match TRBD2. The J segment lost 15 bases and the V segment lost 4 bases, leaving 5 bases of the junction unmatched. From germline, CDR1 is SGHRS and CDR2 YFSETQ. The CDR3 has 13 residues. The CDR3: CASSQGLAGGPFF. The CDR3 DNA is TGCGCCAGCAGCCAGGGACTAGCGGGGGGTCCGTTCTTC.

This rearrangement joins TRBV5-1 to TRBJ2-7; D is unclear. This CDR3 comprises 14 residues. Germline values: CDR1 SGHRS, CDR2 YFSETQ. Trimming left V 4 bases short and J 3 bases short, with 14 bases between. The CDR3 bases are TGCGCCAGCAGCCACTCCGGGTTGAACTACGAGCAGTACTTC. This translates into CASSHSGLNYEQYF.

The chain recombines TRBV27 with TRBJ2-5, with a weak D call TRBD1 (6 bases). In germline, CDR1 is MNHEY, CDR2 SMNVEV (reference sequence). The germline V and J ends were trimmed by 6 bases and 5 bases, with 13 bases remaining between them. This CDR3 has 13 residues. The CDR3 protein is CASRGAGEETQYF. The CDR3 nucleotides are TGTGCCAGCAGGGGGGCAGGGGAGGAGACCCAGTACTTC.

The rearrangement links TRBV29-1 to TRBJ1-1; TRBD1 matches 7 bases. Looked up from germline, CDR1 is SQVTM and CDR2 is ANQGSEA. The CDR3 has 13 residues. J lost 0 bases, V lost 5 bases, and 3 bases had no gene match. CDR3 DNA: TGCAGCGTTCGGGACAGTTTGAACACTGAAGCTTTCTTT. Its translation is CSVRDSLNTEAFF.

In DNA form, the CDR3 reads TGTGCCAGCAGTTTTCAGGGTCGGTACGAGCAGTACTTC. Translation gives CASSFQGRYEQYF. V is TRBV28 and J is TRBJ2-7, with D perhaps TRBD1 (5 bases). This CDR3 region has 13 residues. Per the germline V gene, CDR1 is MDHEN and CDR2 is SYDVKM. Trimming took off 3 bases at V and 4 bases at J, with 10 bases between the two ends. The complete variable domain, with remaining parts taken from reference TRBV28 and TRBJ2-7, reads DVKVTQSSRYLVKRTGEKVFLECVQDMDHENMFWYRQDPGLGLRLIYFSYDVKMKEKGDIPEGYSVSREKKERFSLILESASTNQTSMYLCASSFQGRYEQYFGPGTRLTVT.

V is TRBV3-1 (or the pseudogene TRBV3-2) and J is TRBJ2-3; 12 nucleotides align to TRBD2. CDR1 LGHDT and CDR2 YNNKEL come from the germline V gene (reference sequence). CDR3 length: 18 residues. V shed 0 bases and J 4 bases; nucleotides not matched to a gene: 8. CDR3 sequence reads: CASSQDLTSGRGADTQYF. Here the CDR3 DNA reads TGTGCCAGCAGCCAAGATCTGACTAGCGGGAGAGGCGCAGATACGCAGTATTTT.

V gene TRBV19 combines with J gene TRBJ2-1, with 9 bases fitting TRBD2. The length of the CDR3 is 16 residues. The V gene's germline CDR1 is LNHDA and CDR2 SQIVND (reference sequence). The V and J ends lost 1 base and 6 bases, in that order; junction bases with no gene match: 7. Written as DNA, the CDR3 is TGTGCCAGTAGTATAGTGGGGCGGGGGGGCCCCAATGAGCAGTTCTTC. It specifies CASSIVGRGGPNEQFF.

The chain uses TRBV6-2 or TRBV6-3 and TRBJ2-7; 8 bases line up with TRBD1. Per germline, CDR1 MNHEY and CDR2 SVGEGT. Trimming removed 6 bases from V and 9 bases from J; junction bases left unmatched: 13. This CDR3 comprises 14 residues. CDR3 region: CASSPNRQGLSQYF. The CDR3 nucleotides read TGTGCCAGCAGCCCTAACCGACAGGGGTTATCGCAGTACTTC.

J is TRBJ1-6 and V is TRBV19; 7 positions agree with TRBD1. Germline values: CDR1 LNHDA, CDR2 SQIVND (reference sequence). With 5 bases clipped from V and 11 bases from J, the junction kept 12 bases outside the gene matches. The CDR3 has 15 residues. The DNA for the CDR3 is TGTGCCAGTAGTGCCCGGACAGGTCAAGGTGCACCCCTCCACTTT. Its translation: CASSARTGQGAPLHF.

A remark on this clone: Other nucleotide sequences in the sample specify the same CDR3. This rearrangement joins TRBV6-1 to TRBJ2-6; TRBD1 aligns across 7 bases. After removal of 2 bases from V and 0 bases from J, the junction contained 7 bases not matched to a gene. The CDR3 has 18 amino acids. Germline assignment: CDR1 MNHNS and CDR2 SASEGT. The CDR3 is CASSEKGARVSGANVLTF. The CDR3 DNA reads TGTGCCAGCAGTGAAAAGGGGGCAAGGGTCTCTGGGGCCAACGTCCTGACTTTC.

The rearrangement links TRBV27 to TRBJ1-2; D unresolved. The CDR3 extends over 15 amino acids. Germline CDR1 is MNHEY and CDR2 is SMNVEV (reference sequence). Trimming shortened V by 0 bases and J by 5 bases, and 13 bases separated the two germline ends. This CDR3 reads CASSLSRNAYYGYTF. In DNA, the CDR3 is TGTGCCAGCAGTTTATCGAGGAACGCCTATTATGGCTACACCTTC.

The chain carries TRBV5-4 and TRBJ2-5; D is possibly TRBD2 (6 bases). With 1 base removed from V and 1 base from J, the gap between germline ends came to 11 bases. Germline V gene sequence: CDR1 SGHNT, CDR2 YYREEE (reference sequence). CDR3 size: 15 residues. This CDR3 reads CASSLSAGRQETQYF. In DNA form, the CDR3 reads TGTGCCAGCAGCTTGAGTGCGGGGCGCCAAGAGACCCAGTACTTC.